This entry lists 15 T cell receptor beta chains sequenced from one sample in a study of CD8 T cells in Susac syndrome. With random hexamers, reverse transcription was performed on about 0.5 to 1 ug of RNA. MiXCR, run by TCRdb on the immunoSEQ multiplex PCR reads, gives a single entry per CDR3 protein. In the table there are about 280,000 distinct CDR3 sequences, around 84% of which are singletons. Sequencing was carried out using CD8+ T cells from PBMCs. The receptors derive from a human donor with multiple sclerosis.

The gene calls are TRBV28 and TRBJ2-4; TRBD2 might be the D (5 bases). Looked up from germline, CDR1 is MDHEN and CDR2 is SYDVKM. V lost 5 bases and J lost 3, with 11 bases in between. The length of the CDR3 is 14 residues. The CDR3 bases are TGTGCCAGCAGTGGCCGGGGTGACAAAAACATTCAGTACTTC. Translation gives CASSGRGDKNIQYF.

This rearrangement joins TRBV27 to TRBJ1-1, with TRBD1 identical over 9 bases. The V gene's germline CDR1 is MNHEY and CDR2 SMNVEV (reference sequence). With 5 bases clipped from V and 1 base from J, the junction kept 2 bases outside the gene matches. This CDR3 spans 14 amino acids. The CDR3 DNA reads as TGTGCCAGCAGTATACAGGGGGCGAACACTGAAGCTTTCTTT. It encodes CASSIQGANTEAFF.

The chain carries TRBV6-1 and TRBJ1-2; a weak D match, TRBD1 (5 bases). The germline V gene encodes CDR1 MNHNS and CDR2 SASEGT. This CDR3 has 16 amino acids. V was cut by 6 bases and J by 0 bases, with 17 bases left in between. For the CDR3, the DNA is TGTGCCAGCAGGGGACGGAAGCCCCCCTCTAACTATGGCTACACCTTC. Its translation is CASRGRKPPSNYGYTF.

The chain carries TRBV28 and TRBJ2-7; a weak D match, TRBD1 (6 bases). The CDR3 has 14 residues. The germline V and J ends were trimmed by 0 bases and 4 bases, with 10 bases remaining between them. The germline V gene has CDR1 MDHEN and CDR2 SYDVKM. In DNA, the CDR3 is TGTGCCAGCAGTTTATGGAATGGACAGTACGAGCAGTACTTC. It is translated as CASSLWNGQYEQYF.

This clonotype was found once. The J gene is TRBJ2-3, the V gene TRBV12-3 or TRBV12-4, with 10 nucleotides matching TRBD2. The CDR3 totals 19 residues. V dropped 3 bases and J dropped 4; count of bases not matched to a gene: 16. In DNA, the CDR3 is TGTGCCAGCAGTTTTCTTCCCCCTCTTCTAGCGGGAGCGGCAGATACGCAGTATTTT. Translation: CASSFLPPLLAGAADTQYF.

The chain has TRBV12-3 or TRBV12-4 and TRBJ1-4; the D gene is possibly TRBD1 (6 bases). The V and J ends lost 11 bases and 8 bases respectively, with 18 bases between them. CDR3 length: 13 amino acids. The CDR3 loop reads CAGTEDRGEKLFF. The CDR3, as DNA: TGTGCCGGCACCGAGGACAGAGGCGAAAAACTGTTTTTT.

This chain connects TRBV7-9 to TRBJ2-2; D is uncertain. Germline assignment: CDR1 SEHNR and CDR2 FQNEAQ (reference sequence). Trimming removed 5 bases at V and 0 bases at J, with 10 bases between. This CDR3 comprises 15 residues. CDR3 nucleotide sequence: TGTGCCAGCAGCCCCCGGGCCACGAACACCGGGGAGCTGTTTTTT. Amino acid sequence: CASSPRATNTGELFF. Together with reference TRBV7-9 and TRBJ2-2, the CDR3 gives the full variable domain: DTGVSQNPRHKITKRGQNVTFRCDPISEHNRLYWYRQTLGQGPEFLTYFQNEAQLEKSRLLSDRFSAERPKGSFSTLEIQRTEQGDSAMYLCASSPRATNTGELFFGEGSRLTVL.

This clonotype was recorded once. V gene TRBV5-6 combines with J gene TRBJ2-5, with 7 bases lining up with TRBD2. V lost 3 bases to trimming and J lost 0 bases; unmatched junction nucleotides: 5. There are 15 residues in the CDR3. The germline V gene has CDR1 SGHDT and CDR2 YYEEEE. The chain's CDR3 is CASSWLADYQETQYF. The CDR3 region has the DNA TGTGCCAGCAGCTGGCTAGCGGACTACCAAGAGACCCAGTACTTC.

The rearrangement joins TRBV18 to TRBJ2-7; 7 bases fit TRBD2. The germline V gene encodes CDR1 KGHSH and CDR2 LQKENI. The CDR3 contains 17 residues. V was pared by 5 bases and J by 2 bases, with 15 bases of the junction left unmatched. CDR3 region: CASSGSGGKRDPYEQYF. CDR3 DNA sequence: TGTGCCAGCTCAGGGTCCGGTGGTAAGCGGGACCCCTACGAGCAGTACTTC. The variable domain in full, completed from reference TRBV18 and TRBJ2-7, reads NAGVMQNPRHLVRRRGQEARLRCSPMKGHSHVYWYRQLPEEGLKFMVYLQKENIIDESGMPKERFSAEFPKEGPSILRIQQVVRGDSAAYFCASSGSGGKRDPYEQYFGPGTRLTVT.

The V call is TRBV27, the J call TRBJ1-1; TRBD1 might be the D (5 bases). Per the germline V gene, CDR1 is MNHEY and CDR2 is SMNVEV (reference sequence). The CDR3 totals 15 residues. The V gene lost 2 bases and the J gene lost 4 bases, with 14 bases spanning the gap. The CDR3 here is CASSLTETVATEAFF. CDR3 nucleotide sequence: TGTGCCAGCAGTTTAACAGAGACAGTTGCCACTGAAGCTTTCTTT.

This rearrangement joins TRBV4-1 to TRBJ2-3; TRBD2 agrees at 10 bases. Germline V gene data show CDR1 as MGHRA and CDR2 as YSYEKL. The CDR3 spans 16 residues. The J segment lost 2 bases and the V segment lost 5 bases, leaving 7 bases of the junction unmatched. The CDR3 DNA sequence: TGCGCCAGCAGCGATAGGACTAGCGGTTACACAGATACGCAGTATTTT. It specifies CASSDRTSGYTDTQYF.

The CDR3 is CASSPNPAGGYRYEQFF. The CDR3, as DNA: TGTGCCAGCAGCCCTAATCCGGCAGGGGGTTATAGGTATGAGCAGTTCTTC. V and J are TRBV7-9 and TRBJ2-1; 7 bases line up with TRBD1. The CDR3 is made up of 17 amino acids. With V trimmed by 5 bases and J by 8 bases, 18 bases remained unmatched. CDR1 is SEHNR and CDR2 is FQNEAQ in the germline V gene (reference sequence). Together with reference TRBV7-9 and TRBJ2-1, the CDR3 gives the full variable domain: DTGVSQNPRHKITKRGQNVTFRCDPISEHNRLYWYRQTLGQGPEFLTYFQNEAQLEKSRLLSDRFSAERPKGSFSTLEIQRTEQGDSAMYLCASSPNPAGGYRYEQFFGPGTRLTVL.

In its sample, this clonotype was seen a few times. The chain is built from TRBV20-1 and TRBJ2-7; the D is unclear. Trimming removed 3 bases from V and 0 bases from J, with 6 bases in between. The germline CDR1 and CDR2 sequences are DFQATT and SNEGSKA (reference sequence). The length of the CDR3 is 12 residues. CDR3 DNA: TGCAGTGCTAGGGAGTTCTCCTACGAGCAGTACTTC. Residues: CSAREFSYEQYF.

This clonotype was picked up a small number of times. V is TRBV5-1 and J is TRBJ1-5; D not certain. V was clipped by 2 bases and J by 3 bases, with 15 bases between them. There are 16 residues in the CDR3. CDR1 is SGHRS and CDR2 is YFSETQ in the germline V gene. CDR3 in amino acids: CASSFLKVHHNQPQHF. DNA of the CDR3: TGCGCCAGCAGCTTCTTGAAGGTCCATCACAATCAGCCCCAGCATTTT. The full variable domain, with the rest looked up from reference TRBV5-1 and TRBJ1-5, is KAGVTQTPRYLIKTRGQQVTLSCSPISGHRSVSWYQQTPGQGLQFLFEYFSETQRNKGNFPGRFSGRQFSNSRSEMNVSTLELGDSALYLCASSFLKVHHNQPQHFGDGTRLSIL.

The rearrangement joins TRBV15 to TRBJ2-5, with unresolved D. The CDR3 covers 13 residues. V lost 3 bases and J lost 5, with 10 bases in between. CDR1 is LNHNV and CDR2 is YYDKDF in the germline V gene (reference sequence). CDR3 residues: CATSRIEGETQYF. DNA of the CDR3: TGTGCCACCAGCAGGATCGAAGGGGAGACCCAGTACTTC.